The clone carrying this T cell receptor beta chain was counted only a few times. Its matching antigen is unknown. The data were obtained in a study of identifying expanded T cells in peripheral blood. Study-wide points: Roughly 2-week clone count variance significantly increased as total template count grew. About 1.2 clones differed between technical replicates, versus about 16 and 19 over time.

J lost 12 bases, V lost 5 bases, and 11 bases had no gene match. The CDR3 runs to 13 residues. The germline V gene encodes CDR1 MNHEY and CDR2 SVGAGI. Collection occurred without any documented infections or immune events in donors. The method was immunoSEQ multiplex PCR; TCRdb's version includes in-frame clones alone and lacks a portion of them. The table includes 70,000 to 100,000 clones, approximately 83% detected once. The TCR sequence derives from a person aged 18-70 years in good health. The gene calls are TRBV6-5 and TRBJ1-2, with TRBD1 matching over 8 bases. Sequencing was done on a sample of blood. CDR3 protein: CASSQWGQEVDTF. CDR3 DNA: TGTGCCAGCAGTCAGTGGGGACAGGAGGTGGACACCTTC.